The clone carrying this TCR beta chain was seen a few times. Germline V gene data show CDR1 as WSHSY and CDR2 as SAAADI. The V segment lost 10 bases and the J segment 7 bases; nucleotides outside the gene matches: 14. This CDR3 is 16 amino acids long. These data originate in a study of T-cell memory formation after mild COVID-19. TCR alpha and TCR beta cDNA libraries carrying sample barcodes and UMIs were produced by 5'RACE using constant-segment primers. MiXCR, applied by TCRdb to the 5' RACE reads, yields one record per CDR3 protein. Of just over 400,000 distinct CDR3 sequences in the sample, 20% to 30% were seen once.

This clonotype was sampled from an adult woman who had mild COVID-19 (a few samples of this study predate the infection). Cell type and time point are not known. V gene TRBV10-2 combines with J gene TRBJ2-2; the match to TRBD2 covers 11 bases. The sequencing input was PBMCs or a T cell subset sorted from them (not recorded which). The CDR3: CATKDSGRGNIGELFF. The CDR3 nucleotides read TGCGCCACCAAAGATAGCGGGAGGGGGAATATCGGGGAGCTGTTTTTT.